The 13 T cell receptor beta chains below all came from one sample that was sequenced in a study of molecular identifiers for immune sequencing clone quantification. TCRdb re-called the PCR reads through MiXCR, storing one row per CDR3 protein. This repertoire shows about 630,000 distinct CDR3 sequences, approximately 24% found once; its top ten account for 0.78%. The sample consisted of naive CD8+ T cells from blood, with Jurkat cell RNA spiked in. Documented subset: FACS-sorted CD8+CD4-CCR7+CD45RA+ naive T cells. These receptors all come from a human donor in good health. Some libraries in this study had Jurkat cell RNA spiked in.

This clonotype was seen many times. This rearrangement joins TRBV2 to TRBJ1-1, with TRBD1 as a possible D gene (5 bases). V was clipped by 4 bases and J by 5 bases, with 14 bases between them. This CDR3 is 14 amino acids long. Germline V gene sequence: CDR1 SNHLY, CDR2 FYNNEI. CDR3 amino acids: CASSGVLRETEAFF. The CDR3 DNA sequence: TGTGCCAGCAGTGGGGTACTCAGGGAAACTGAAGCTTTCTTT.

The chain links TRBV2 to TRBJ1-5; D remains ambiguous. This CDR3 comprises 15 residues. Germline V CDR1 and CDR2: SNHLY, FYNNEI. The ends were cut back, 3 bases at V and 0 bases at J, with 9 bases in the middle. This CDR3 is CASSEEVNSNQPQHF. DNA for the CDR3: TGTGCCAGCAGTGAGGAGGTGAATAGCAATCAGCCCCAGCATTTT.

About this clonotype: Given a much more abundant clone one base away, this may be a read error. The CDR3, as DNA: TGCGCCAGCAGCCAAGATCGGCAGGGTGGACGGCCCCCGCATTTT. It codes for CASSQDRQGGRPPHF. The gene calls are TRBV4-3 and TRBJ1-5; a possible D gene is TRBD1 (5 bases). Germline assignment: CDR1 LGHNA and CDR2 YSLEER. The CDR3 runs to 15 residues.

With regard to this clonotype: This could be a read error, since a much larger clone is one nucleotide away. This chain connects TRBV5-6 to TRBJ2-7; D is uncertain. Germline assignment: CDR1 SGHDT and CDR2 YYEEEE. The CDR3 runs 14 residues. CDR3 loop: CASSLRLRIYVQYF. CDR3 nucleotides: TGTGCCAGCAGCTTGAGATTAAGGATCTACGTGCAGTACTTC.

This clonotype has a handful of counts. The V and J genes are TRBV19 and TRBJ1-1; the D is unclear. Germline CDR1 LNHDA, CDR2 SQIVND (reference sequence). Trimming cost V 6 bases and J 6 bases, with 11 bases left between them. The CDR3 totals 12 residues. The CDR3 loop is CASSSFGAEAFF. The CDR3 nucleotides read TGTGCCAGTAGCTCGTTCGGCGCTGAAGCTTTCTTT.

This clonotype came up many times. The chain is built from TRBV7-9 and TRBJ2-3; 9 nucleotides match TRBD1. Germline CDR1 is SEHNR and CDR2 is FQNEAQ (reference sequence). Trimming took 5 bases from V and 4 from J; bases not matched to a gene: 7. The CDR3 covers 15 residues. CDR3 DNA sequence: TGTGCCAGCAGCCAGGGGGACAGGGAACCAGATACGCAGTATTTT. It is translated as CASSQGDREPDTQYF.

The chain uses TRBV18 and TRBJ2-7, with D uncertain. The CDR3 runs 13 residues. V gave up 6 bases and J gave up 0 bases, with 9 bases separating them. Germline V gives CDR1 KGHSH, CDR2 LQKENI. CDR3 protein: CASSKRDSYEQYF. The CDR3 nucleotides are TGTGCCAGCTCTAAAAGGGACTCCTACGAGCAGTACTTC.

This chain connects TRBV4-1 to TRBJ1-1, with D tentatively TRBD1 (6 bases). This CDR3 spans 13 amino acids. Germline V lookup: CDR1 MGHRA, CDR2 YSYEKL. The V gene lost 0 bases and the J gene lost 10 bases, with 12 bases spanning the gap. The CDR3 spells CASSQEVGGGAFF. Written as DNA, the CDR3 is TGCGCCAGCAGCCAAGAGGTAGGGGGGGGAGCTTTCTTT.

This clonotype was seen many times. The CDR3 coding sequence is TGCAGTGCTAGAGATTTAACCGTGAGCTCCTACGAGCAGTACTTC. Protein sequence: CSARDLTVSSYEQYF. The V and J genes are TRBV20-1 and TRBJ2-7; D not certain. Germline V gene lookup returns CDR1 DFQATT and CDR2 SNEGSKA (reference sequence). Trimming pared 0 bases from V and 0 bases from J, leaving 12 bases between. This CDR3 has 15 amino acids.

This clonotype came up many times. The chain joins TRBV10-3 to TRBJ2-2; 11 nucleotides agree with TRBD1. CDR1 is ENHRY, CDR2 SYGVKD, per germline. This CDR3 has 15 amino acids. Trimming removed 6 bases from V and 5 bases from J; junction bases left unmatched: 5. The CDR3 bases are TGTGCCATCAGACCCGGGACAGGGGGAACCGGGGAGCTGTTTTTT. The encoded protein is CAIRPGTGGTGELFF.

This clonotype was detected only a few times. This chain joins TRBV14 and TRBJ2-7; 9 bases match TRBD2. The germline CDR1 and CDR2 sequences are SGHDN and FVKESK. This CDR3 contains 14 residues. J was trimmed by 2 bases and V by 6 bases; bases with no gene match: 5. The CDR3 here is CASSRSGRPYEQYF. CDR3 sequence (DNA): TGTGCCAGCAGTAGGAGCGGGAGGCCCTACGAGCAGTACTTC.

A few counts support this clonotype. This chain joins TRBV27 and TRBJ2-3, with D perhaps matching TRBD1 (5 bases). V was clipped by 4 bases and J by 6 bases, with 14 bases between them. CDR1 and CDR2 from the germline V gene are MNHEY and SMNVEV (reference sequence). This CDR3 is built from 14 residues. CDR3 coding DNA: TGTGCCAGCAGTTCCCAGGGTCCCCCGGATACGCAGTATTTT. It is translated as CASSSQGPPDTQYF.

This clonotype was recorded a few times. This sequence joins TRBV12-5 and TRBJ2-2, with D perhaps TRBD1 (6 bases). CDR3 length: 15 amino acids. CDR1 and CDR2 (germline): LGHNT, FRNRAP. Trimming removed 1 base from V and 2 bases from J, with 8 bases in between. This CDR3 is CASGLGDTNTGELFF. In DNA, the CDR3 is TGTGCTAGTGGTTTGGGGGACACTAACACCGGGGAGCTGTTTTTT.